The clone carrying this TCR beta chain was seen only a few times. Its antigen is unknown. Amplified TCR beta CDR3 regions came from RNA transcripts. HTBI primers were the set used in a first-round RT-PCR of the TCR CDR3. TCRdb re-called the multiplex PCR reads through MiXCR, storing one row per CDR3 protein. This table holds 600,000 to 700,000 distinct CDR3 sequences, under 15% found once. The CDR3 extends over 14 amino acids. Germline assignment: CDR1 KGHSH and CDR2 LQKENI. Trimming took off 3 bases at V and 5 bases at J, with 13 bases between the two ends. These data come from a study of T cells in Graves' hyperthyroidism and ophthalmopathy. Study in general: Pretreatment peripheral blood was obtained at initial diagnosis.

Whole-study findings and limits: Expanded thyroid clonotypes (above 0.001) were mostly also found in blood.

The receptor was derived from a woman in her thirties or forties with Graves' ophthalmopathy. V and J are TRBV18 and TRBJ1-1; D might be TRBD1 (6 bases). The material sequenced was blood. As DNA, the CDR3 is TGTGCCAGCTCACCCGGTGAGGGGGAAACTGAAGCTTTCTTT. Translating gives CASSPGEGETEAFF.